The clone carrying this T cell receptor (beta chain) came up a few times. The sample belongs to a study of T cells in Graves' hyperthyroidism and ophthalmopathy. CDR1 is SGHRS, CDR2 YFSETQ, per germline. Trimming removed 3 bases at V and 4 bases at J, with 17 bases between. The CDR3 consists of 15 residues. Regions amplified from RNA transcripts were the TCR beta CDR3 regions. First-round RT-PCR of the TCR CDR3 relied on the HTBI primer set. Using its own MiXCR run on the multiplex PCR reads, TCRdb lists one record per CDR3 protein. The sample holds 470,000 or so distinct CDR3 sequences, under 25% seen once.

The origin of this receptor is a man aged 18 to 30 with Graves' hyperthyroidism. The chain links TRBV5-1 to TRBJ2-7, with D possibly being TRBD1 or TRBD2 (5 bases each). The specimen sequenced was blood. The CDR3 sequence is CASSSTPGTGYEQYF. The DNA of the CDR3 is TGCGCCAGCAGCTCTACCCCCGGGACCGGTTACGAGCAGTACTTC.